This note documents a single T cell receptor beta chain sequence. Its antigen is still unknown. Produced via immunoSEQ multiplex PCR; TCRdb's table is partial and in-frame only. The table records about 74,000 clones, 94% of them present only once. This record comes from a study of cytomegalovirus exposure and HLA in healthy donors. V was trimmed by 3 bases and J by 6 bases, leaving 6 bases between them. Germline CDR1 reads SGHTA; CDR2 reads FQGNSA. The CDR3 consists of 12 residues. Notes on the study in general: There were three CMV-associated chains whose specificity for CMV antigens was confirmed in vitro. The study labeled around 160 TCR beta chains cytomegalovirus-associated.

The chain employs TRBV7-2 and TRBJ1-5; no definite D call. The specimen was PBMCs. This TCR derives from a woman under 30 in good health and CMV-seropositive. For the CDR3, the DNA is TGTGCCAGCAGCTTTGGGCGTCAGCCCCAGCATTTT. Its protein product is CASSFGRQPQHF. Complete variable domain (other parts from reference TRBV7-2 and TRBJ1-5): GAGVSQSPSNKVTEKGKDVELRCDPISGHTALYWYRQSLGQGLEFLIYFQGNSAPDKSGLPSDRFSAERTGGSVSTLTIQRTQQEDSAVYLCASSFGRQPQHFGDGTRLSIL.